These T cell receptor beta chains were read from a single sample in a study of T-cell reconstitution after alpha-beta-depleted transplantation in children. TCRdb reprocessed the PCR reads with MiXCR, giving one entry per CDR3 protein. The sample lists approximately 230,000 distinct CDR3 sequences; approximately 24% were seen once. The sequences come from PBMCs, mostly from graft donor cells, collected 360 days after TCRalphabeta/CD19-depleted stem cell transplant. Receptors originate from a female patient aged 2 to 10 who had a stem cell transplant for congenital amegakaryocytic thrombocytopenia, so the T cells may come from the graft donor. CDR3s include the opening cysteine and the closing phenylalanine or tryptophan. The order of the fields is J gene, D gene, clone size, V gene, CDR3 protein, CDR3 DNA. A D gene is named only where the DNA matches it firmly. Part of the rows lack a size; the others show once, few, many or a class for expanded clones.

TRBJ2-7	-	few	TRBV12-3/TRBV12-4	CASTSTSRYEQYF	TGTGCCAGCACCTCGACTAGTCGGTACGAGCAGTACTTC
TRBJ2-1	TRBD2	few	TRBV6-4	CASVGSGLAGEGPYNEQFF	TGTGCCAGCGTCGGATCGGGACTAGCGGGAGAAGGCCCCTACAATGAGCAGTTCTTC
TRBJ2-1	-	-	TRBV5-1	CASSLGLGAYNEQFF	TGCGCCAGCAGCTTGGGACTAGGAGCCTACAATGAGCAGTTCTTC
TRBJ2-3	-	few	TRBV6-1	CASSRTAPDTQYF	TGTGCCAGCAGTCGGACAGCCCCAGATACGCAGTATTTT
TRBJ2-7	-	few	TRBV12-3/TRBV12-4	CASSPRDGSYEQYF	TGTGCCAGCAGTCCCAGGGACGGCTCCTACGAGCAGTACTTC
TRBJ2-1	-	-	TRBV5-6	CASSLVGRSFPFF	TGTGCCAGCAGCTTGGTAGGGAGGTCCTTCCCGTTCTTC
TRBJ1-2	TRBD1	-	TRBV27	CASSFRQGHGYTF	TGTGCCAGCAGTTTCAGACAGGGACATGGCTACACCTTC
TRBJ2-3	TRBD2	few	TRBV5-1	CASSLDTLTSGLTDTQYF	TGCGCCAGCAGCTTGGATACGCTAACTAGCGGACTCACAGATACGCAGTATTTT
TRBJ1-2	-	-	TRBV29-1	CSVTKTVQLPYGYTF	TGCAGCGTCACAAAGACAGTTCAGCTACCCTATGGCTACACCTTC
TRBJ2-7	-	-	TRBV5-1	CASSLDKVTYEQYF	TGCGCCAGCAGCCTAGACAAGGTGACCTACGAGCAGTACTTC
TRBJ2-7	-	medium-sized	TRBV12-3/TRBV12-4	CASSMYNYEQYF	TGTGCCAGCAGTATGTATAACTACGAGCAGTACTTC
TRBJ2-2	-	few	TRBV7-9	CASSPYRGGLTGELFF	TGTGCCAGCAGCCCGTACCGTGGGGGATTGACCGGGGAGCTGTTTTTT
TRBJ2-1	-	medium-sized	TRBV9	CASSVRAGNYNEQFF	TGTGCCAGCAGCGTAAGGGCGGGAAACTACAATGAGCAGTTCTTC
TRBJ1-5	TRBD1	-	TRBV2	CASRATGGSNQPQHF	TGTGCCAGCAGGGCGACAGGGGGAAGCAATCAGCCCCAGCATTTT
TRBJ2-7	-	few	TRBV3-1	CASSHSGEQYF	TGTGCCAGCAGCCACTCGGGCGAGCAGTACTTC
TRBJ2-1	-	-	TRBV28	CASSGGKSGEQFF	TGTGCCAGCTCCGGTGGTAAAAGTGGGGAGCAGTTCTTC
TRBJ2-3	-	-	TRBV4-3	CASSQDLQWGTQYF	TGCGCCAGCAGCCAAGATCTTCAATGGGGTACGCAGTATTTT
TRBJ1-2	-	many	TRBV7-2	CASSLPGWDGYTF	TGTGCCAGCAGCTTACCAGGGTGGGATGGCTACACCTTC
TRBJ1-4	TRBD1	few	TRBV4-1	CASSQDQGAGEKLFF	TGCGCCAGCAGCCAAGATCAGGGGGCTGGTGAAAAACTGTTTTTT
TRBJ2-2	-	-	TRBV11-2	CASSPPTGELFF	TGTGCCAGCAGCCCCCCCACCGGGGAGCTGTTTTTT
TRBJ1-1	TRBD1	-	TRBV29-1	CSVRTGGTEAFF	TGCAGCGTTAGGACAGGGGGAACTGAAGCTTTCTTT
TRBJ2-3	TRBD1	-	TRBV12-3/TRBV12-4	CASSLDQGGTDTQYF	TGTGCCAGCAGTTTAGATCAGGGGGGCACAGATACGCAGTATTTT
TRBJ2-4	-	-	TRBV6-1	CASSEYSVGGKNIQYF	TGTGCCAGCAGTGAATACAGCGTGGGGGGCAAAAACATTCAGTACTTC
TRBJ2-2	TRBD1	-	TRBV15	CATSRDGTGPAGELFF	TGTGCCACCAGCAGGGATGGGACAGGGCCGGCCGGGGAGCTGTTTTTT
TRBJ2-1	-	few	TRBV27	CASRNLSNEQFF	TGTGCCAGCAGGAACTTAAGCAATGAGCAGTTCTTC
TRBJ1-2	TRBD1	-	TRBV20-1	CSALGQGDYGYTF	TGCAGTGCACTGGGACAGGGTGACTATGGCTACACCTTC
TRBJ2-2	TRBD1	few	TRBV2	CASRRDRGGGELFF	TGTGCCAGCAGAAGGGACAGGGGGGGCGGGGAGCTGTTTTTT
TRBJ1-4	TRBD1	-	TRBV4-2	CASSPLGDRAEKLFF	TGTGCCAGCAGCCCCCTGGGAGACAGGGCTGAAAAACTGTTTTTT
TRBJ2-2	TRBD1	few	TRBV5-1	CASSSGQGYTGELFF	TGCGCCAGCAGCTCGGGACAGGGTTACACCGGGGAGCTGTTTTTT
TRBJ2-7	TRBD2	few	TRBV4-2	CASSQDVSGGAPGVNEQYF	TGTGCCAGCAGCCAAGATGTGAGCGGGGGGGCCCCGGGAGTGAACGAGCAGTACTTC
TRBJ2-5	-	few	TRBV30	CASAQGETQYF	TGTGCCAGCGCGCAGGGTGAGACCCAGTACTTC
TRBJ2-7	TRBD1	once	TRBV5-8	CASSFDGTGSYEQYF	TGTGCCAGCAGCTTTGACGGGACAGGATCCTACGAGCAGTACTTC
TRBJ2-3	-	many	TRBV6-4	CASSDSRVGRFTDTQYF	TGTGCCAGCAGTGACTCTCGGGTAGGACGGTTCACAGATACGCAGTATTTT
TRBJ2-2	-	-	TRBV6-1	CASRLSHYSDTGELFF	TGTGCCAGCAGACTCTCGCACTACTCAGACACCGGGGAGCTGTTTTTT
TRBJ2-3	TRBD2	-	TRBV7-6	CASSLVAGGPLDTQYF	TGTGCCAGCAGCTTAGTCGCGGGAGGGCCTCTTGATACGCAGTATTTT
TRBJ1-1	-	-	TRBV7-2	CASSLGPWGNTEAFF	TGTGCCAGCAGCTTAGGGCCGTGGGGGAACACTGAAGCTTTCTTT
TRBJ2-5	TRBD1	-	TRBV4-1	CASSPPYRFPQGALRETQYF	TGCGCCAGCAGCCCCCCCTATCGTTTTCCACAGGGGGCTTTGAGGGAGACCCAGTACTTC
TRBJ2-7	TRBD1	-	TRBV3-1	CASSPYRGPHEQYF	TGTGCCAGCAGCCCTTACAGGGGCCCCCACGAGCAGTACTTC
TRBJ2-3	-	few	TRBV11-3	CASSPRDLPDTQYF	TGTGCCAGCAGCCCCCGGGACTTACCCGATACGCAGTATTTT
TRBJ1-1	-	-	TRBV5-6	CASSFWRLNTEAFF	TGTGCCAGCAGCTTTTGGCGCCTCAACACTGAAGCTTTCTTT
TRBJ1-1	-	-	TRBV28	CASRGGTEAFF	TGTGCCAGCAGGGGCGGGACTGAAGCTTTCTTT
TRBJ1-1	TRBD1	-	TRBV4-1	CASSQGTGSEAFF	TGCGCCAGCAGCCAAGGGACAGGGTCTGAAGCTTTCTTT
TRBJ2-1	-	-	TRBV20-1	CSAPRVVRDEQFF	TGCAGTGCTCCTCGAGTAGTGCGTGATGAGCAGTTCTTC